This T cell receptor beta chain was found in a study of blood T cells in healthy people across ages. Together with a sample-barcoded 5' primer, a J-beta primer mix was included in a second PCR lasting roughly 6 to 12 cycles. Each CDR3 protein is one row after TCRdb ran MiXCR on the 5' RACE reads. The sample has more than 1,400,000 distinct CDR3 sequences, 35% to 45% seen once. This CDR3 has 14 amino acids. Germline V gene lookup returns CDR1 SSHAT and CDR2 FNYEAQ (reference sequence). In terms of origin and age, donors were healthy Caucasian individuals from Russia aged 6 to 90. On this clonotype itself: Its antigen is not known.

General study findings and limits: In older individuals, TCR beta diversity per million T cells was lower, falling roughly linearly with age.

The origin of this receptor is a woman aged 18-29 years in good health. The chain links TRBV7-7 to TRBJ2-4, with D hard to call. The end of the DNA aligns better with TRBJ2-7, so the J call may be wrong. Sequencing was carried out using blood. The CDR3 loop is CASSLRTEAGEQYF. The CDR3 DNA is TGTGCCAGCAGCTTACGCACCGAAGCCGGCGAGCAGTACTTC.